This T cell receptor beta chain was sequenced during a study of identical twins. Study observations and caveats: Twin pairs had excess sharing that was weaker in beta out-of-frame sequences. A cross-sectional statistical analysis, not follow-up of the same donors, supported the conclusions. Zero-insertion results could be subject to partial confounding by invariant MAIT and iNKT cells. There was more out-of-frame TCR alpha sharing in monozygotic twins than models estimated.

MiXCR was run by TCRdb on the 5' RACE reads, yielding one entry per CDR3 protein. Of some 1,600,000 distinct CDR3 sequences in the sample, less than 40% were seen once. This clonotype was recorded many times. Its antigen is unknown. The sequence was obtained from a newborn girl in good health. Sequencing input: cord blood.

The CDR3 here is CSVEAREGGSYNEQFF. The CDR3 nucleotides read TGCAGCGTTGAAGCCCGCGAGGGTGGATCCTACAATGAGCAGTTCTTC. This sequence joins TRBV29-1 and TRBJ2-1, with TRBD2 as a possible D gene (5 bases). The CDR3 has 16 amino acids. Between the trimmed V and J ends, which lost 1 base and 1 base, there was a span of 14 bases. Germline CDR1 is SQVTM and CDR2 is ANQGSEA.